These T cell receptor beta chains were read from a single sample in a study of blood T cell repertoires in COVID-19. Sequenced by immunoSEQ multiplex PCR; TCRdb stores in-frame clones only, minus some. The table has approximately 130,000 clones, about nine tenths seen once. The sequenced sample was peripheral blood. Receptor source: a man between 50 and 59 years old with active COVID-19. Both conserved end residues are part of each CDR3. Fields, in order: J gene, D gene, clone size, V gene, CDR3 protein, CDR3 DNA. D genes are given only for firm matches. Clone size appears in some rows only: once, few, many, or a class for an expanded clone.

TRBJ2-7,-,-,TRBV6-5,CASLVEYEQYF,TGTGCCAGTTTGGTGGAGTACGAGCAGTACTTC
TRBJ2-2,-,few,TRBV7-2,CASSQPMSKGGAKGELFF,TGTGCCAGCAGCCAACCAATGTCAAAAGGGGGGGCCAAAGGGGAGCTGTTTTTT
TRBJ2-3,-,-,TRBV9,CASSVLNTDTQYF,TGTGCCAGCAGCGTACTAAATACAGATACGCAGTATTTT
TRBJ1-1,TRBD1,-,TRBV4-1,CASSPRQGAPEAFF,TGCGCCAGCAGCCCCCGACAGGGGGCCCCTGAAGCTTTCTTT
TRBJ2-3,-,-,TRBV7-9,CASSPVSDTQYF,TGTGCCAGCAGCCCCGTTTCAGATACGCAGTATTTT
TRBJ1-2,TRBD1,-,TRBV27,CASRGYNRGLHGYTF,TGTGCCAGCAGGGGTTACAACAGGGGGCTCCATGGCTACACCTTC
TRBJ1-5,-,-,TRBV27,CASSSGGGMEPQHF,TGTGCCAGCAGTTCTGGGGGGGGTATGGAGCCCCAGCATTTT
TRBJ2-1,TRBD2,-,TRBV4-1,CASSLTTSGVYNEQFF,TGCGCCAGCAGCCTCACGACTAGCGGGGTTTACAATGAGCAGTTCTTC
TRBJ2-6,-,-,TRBV18,CASSPVGGSGANVLTF,TGTGCCAGCTCACCCGTCGGAGGATCTGGGGCCAACGTCCTGACTTTC
TRBJ2-7,TRBD1,-,TRBV29-1,CSVGLGTASYEQYF,TGCAGCGTTGGACTCGGGACAGCTTCCTACGAGCAGTACTTC
TRBJ2-2,-,-,TRBV11-2,CASSLVYRQGGNTGELFF,TGTGCCAGCAGCTTAGTCTACCGTCAGGGGGGGAACACCGGGGAGCTGTTTTTT